These T cell receptor beta chains were read from a single sample in a study of T cell changes during pregnancy in multiple sclerosis. The data were produced by immunoSEQ multiplex PCR, yet TCRdb's version contains in-frame clones alone and is incomplete. The sample gives more than 50,000 clones, 70% to 90% of which show up once; about 2.7% is in the top ten. Source: peripheral blood, taken in the first trimester of pregnancy. These receptors all come from a female donor with multiple sclerosis, enrolled in a pregnancy study. CDR3s include the opening cysteine and the closing phenylalanine or tryptophan. A D gene is named only where the DNA matches it firmly. Some rows have no size entry. The others give once, few or many, or a class for an expanded clone.

d_gene	abundance	j_gene	v_gene	CDR3nt	CDR3aa
NA	NA	TRBJ2-1	TRBV5-1	TGCGCCAGCAGCCAATGGACAGTCTACAATGAGCAGTTCTTC	CASSQWTVYNEQFF
TRBD2	NA	TRBJ2-7	TRBV9	TGTGCCAGCAGCGGAGAACAGGGACTAGCGGTAGACGAGCAGTACTTC	CASSGEQGLAVDEQYF
NA	NA	TRBJ2-1	TRBV27	TGTGCCAGCAGTTTGATGCGGGAATCCTACAATGAGCAGTTCTTC	CASSLMRESYNEQFF
NA	once	TRBJ1-1	TRBV14	TGTGCCAGCAGCCCCTGGAGGGATTCGGGAGCTTTCTTT	CASSPWRDSGAFF
TRBD2	NA	TRBJ2-2	TRBV5-1	TGCGCCAGCAGCTTGGCCCTAGGGACTAGCGGGACCGGGGAGCTGTTTTTT	CASSLALGTSGTGELFF
NA	NA	TRBJ1-2	TRBV5-1	TGCGCCAGCAAATTACTGGGGGGGTCTCGCGGCTACACCTTC	CASKLLGGSRGYTF
NA	NA	TRBJ2-1	TRBV30	TGTGCCTGGAGTGGACAGCCAGGGGTCGGCTACAATGAGCAGTTCTTC	CAWSGQPGVGYNEQFF
TRBD1	NA	TRBJ2-7	TRBV29-1	TGCAGCGTTGAAGTCCGAGGACAGGGGATCGCGTACGAGCAGTACTTC	CSVEVRGQGIAYEQYF
TRBD1	NA	TRBJ2-1	TRBV7-6	TGTGCCAGCAGCGAAAACAGGGGGCGCCTGGATAATGAGCAGTTCTTC	CASSENRGRLDNEQFF
TRBD1	NA	TRBJ1-2	TRBV6-5	TGTGCCAGCACCCAGGGGGTTGTCGGTGGCTACACCTTC	CASTQGVVGGYTF
NA	NA	TRBJ2-7	TRBV10-1	TGCGCCAGCAGTGAGGACTCAACCTACGAGCAGTACTTC	CASSEDSTYEQYF
NA	NA	TRBJ2-3	TRBV6-5	TGTGCCAGCAGTTACTCTGGCCAGTTCACAGATACGCAGTATTTT	CASSYSGQFTDTQYF
NA	NA	TRBJ1-3	TRBV18	TGTGCCAGCTCACCCCTACAGCTTTCTGGAAACACCATATATTTT	CASSPLQLSGNTIYF
TRBD2	NA	TRBJ2-5	TRBV5-4	TGTGCCAGCAGCTTGCAAGCTGCGGGAGAGGGAGAGACCCAGTACTTC	CASSLQAAGEGETQYF